The T cell receptor beta chain under discussion was sequenced for a study of early T cells in non-severe SARS-CoV-2 infection. CDR3 length: 15 amino acids. Deletions cut 9 bases from V and 7 bases from J, with 22 bases between. The germline CDR1 and CDR2 sequences are SEHNR and FQNEAQ (reference sequence). TCRdb reprocessed the 5' RACE reads via MiXCR and lists one record per CDR3 protein. Among just under 65,000 distinct CDR3 sequences listed, roughly 9% were seen once. The starting material was whole blood, obtained at baseline. This sequence joins TRBV7-9 and TRBJ2-1, with D possibly matching TRBD2 (6 bases). This sequence was found in an adult who was a healthcare worker with PCR-confirmed SARS-CoV-2 infection or an uninfected control (not recorded which). Here the CDR3 reads CASRRRDWGENEQFF. CDR3 coding DNA: TGTGCCAGTAGGCGCCGGGACTGGGGAGAAAATGAGCAGTTCTTC.